Here is one T cell receptor beta chain with its context. Its matching antigen is unknown. The data belong to a study of cytomegalovirus exposure and HLA in healthy donors. Findings of the study overall: In a later analysis, compared with equally common non-associated chains, HLA-associated beta chains were more expanded. Differences between HLA loci emerged in a later analysis of TCR association rates, with DRB1 most and HLA-C fewest. The authors enumerated under 200 TCR beta chains as linked to cytomegalovirus.

A multiplex PCR was run with 60 Vbeta primers and 13 Jbeta primers. Sequencing used immunoSEQ multiplex PCR; TCRdb keeps in-frame clones, though not all of them. The sample shows about 200,000 clones, approximately 88% of them seen only once. Germline V gives CDR1 SGHVS, CDR2 FQNEAQ. V was trimmed by 5 bases and J by 10 bases, leaving 18 bases between them. CDR3 length equals 13 residues. This sequence joins TRBV7-8 and TRBJ2-7, with D possibly matching TRBD2 (7 bases). This clonotype originated in a boy younger than 10 in good health and CMV-seronegative. The specimen sequenced was PBMCs. In nucleotides, the CDR3 is TGTGCCAGCAGCCCAAGAGGGGGGGGCGATCAGTACTTC. This gives the protein CASSPRGGGDQYF.